Listed here are 9 T cell receptor beta chains from one sample, sequenced in a study of CD8+CD57+ T cells in acquired aplastic anemia. It was genomic DNA that served as the template for profiling TCR beta VDJ and CDR3. Each CDR3 protein is one row after TCRdb ran MiXCR on the reads. The sample records about 180,000 distinct CDR3 sequences, less than 55% being singletons. Sequencing input: sorted CD4+, CD8+, or CD8+CD57+ T cells (not recorded which) from PBMCs. The receptors were gathered from a human donor in good health.

The chain links TRBV4-1 to TRBJ2-5; perhaps D is TRBD1 or TRBD2 (6 bases each). Germline V gives CDR1 MGHRA, CDR2 YSYEKL. This CDR3 has 13 residues. V lost 8 bases and J lost 1, with 11 bases in between. The CDR3 nucleotides read TGCGCCAGCCAGGGGACTTCCCAAGAGACCCAGTACTTC. This sequence encodes CASQGTSQETQYF.

Many counts were recorded for this clonotype. The chain uses TRBV6-1 and TRBJ2-7, with 7 bases identical to TRBD1. This CDR3 spans 13 amino acids. The V gene's germline CDR1 is MNHNS and CDR2 SASEGT. After removal of 7 bases from V and 2 bases from J, the junction contained 5 bases not matched to a gene. CDR3 nucleotide sequence: TGTGCCAGCACCAGGGACAGTACCTACGAGCAGTACTTC. Translating gives CASTRDSTYEQYF.

A remark on this clonotype: This may arise from a read error, as a much more abundant clone is one base away. This chain links TRBV19 with TRBJ1-3; a weak D match, TRBD1 (5 bases). The CDR3 is 16 residues long. V lost 6 bases and J lost 0, with 15 bases in between. Germline assignment: CDR1 LNHDA and CDR2 SQIVND (reference sequence). The CDR3 DNA follows: TGTGCCAGTAGACGGGGGACTTCCCACTCTGGAAACACCATATATTTT. Amino acid sequence: CASRRGTSHSGNTIYF.

This clonotype showed up just once. The chain employs TRBV10-3 and TRBJ2-5; 8 bases are a match to TRBD1. Germline V gives CDR1 ENHRY, CDR2 SYGVKD. With V trimmed by 6 bases and J by 5 bases, 8 bases remained unmatched. The CDR3 has 14 amino acids. The CDR3 sequence: CAISPTGAGETQYF. The CDR3 nucleotides are TGTGCCATCAGCCCGACAGGGGCAGGCGAGACCCAGTACTTC.

The chain combines TRBV25-1 with TRBJ2-3, with 7 bases fitting TRBD2. CDR1 is MGHDK and CDR2 is SYGVNS in the germline V gene. Unmatched junction bases numbered 4, after V lost 4 bases and J lost 6 bases. The CDR3 contains 13 residues. The CDR3 region has the DNA TGTGCCAGCAGTGCGGGAGGTGGGGATACGCAGTATTTT. Protein: CASSAGGGDTQYF.

Only a few counts were recorded for this clonotype. The rearrangement joins TRBV29-1 to TRBJ2-7; 7 nucleotides agree with TRBD1. This CDR3 region has 15 residues. Germline V gives CDR1 SQVTM, CDR2 ANQGSEA. V shed 6 bases and J 3 bases; nucleotides not matched to a gene: 14. For the CDR3, the DNA is TGCAGCGTAGCAGGGACAGAACTTAGCCTCTACGAGCAGTACTTC. Its protein is CSVAGTELSLYEQYF.

This clonotype was recorded a few times. The V call is TRBV2, the J call TRBJ1-2; 9 positions match TRBD1. After removal of 6 bases from V and 13 bases from J, the junction contained 9 bases not matched to a gene. The CDR3 has 12 amino acids. Germline V CDR1 and CDR2: SNHLY, FYNNEI. CDR3 sequence: CASSRDRVLSTF. The DNA for the CDR3 is TGTGCCAGCAGCCGGGACAGGGTACTTTCCACCTTC.

The chain links TRBV5-8 to TRBJ2-3; possible D gene TRBD2, 6 bases. Trimming removed 2 bases at V and 9 bases at J, with 10 bases between. The CDR3 spans 12 residues. Per germline, CDR1 SGHTS and CDR2 YDEGEE. The DNA for the CDR3 is TGTGCCAGCAGCTTAGCGGCGGGGACGCAGTATTTT. This gives the protein CASSLAAGTQYF.

This clonotype was seen more than once but under ten times. The chain carries TRBV27 and TRBJ1-1; TRBD1 matches at 12 bases. Germline CDR1 MNHEY, CDR2 SMNVEV (reference sequence). This CDR3 contains 14 residues. With 5 bases clipped from V and 6 bases from J, the junction kept 4 bases outside the gene matches. The CDR3 bases are TGTGCCAGCAGTCACCGGGACAGGGGGCCTGAAGCTTTCTTT. It encodes CASSHRDRGPEAFF.